Listed below are T cell receptor beta chains from one sample, sequenced in a study of T cell responses to AZD1222 COVID-19 vaccine. The data were produced by immunoSEQ multiplex PCR, yet TCRdb's version contains in-frame clones alone and is incomplete. In the table there are tens of thousands of clones, 70% to 90% of which are singletons. The source material was peripheral blood, sampled on day 0 of AZD1222 vaccination. Receptors originate from an adult in good health. The CDR3 runs from the conserved cysteine through the conserved F or W. Each record gives: clone size, V gene, D gene, J gene, CDR3 DNA, CDR3 protein. A D gene is named only where the DNA matches it firmly. Clone size appears in some rows only: once, few, many, or a class for an expanded clone.

abundance: once
v_gene: TRBV4-2
d_gene: TRBD1
j_gene: TRBJ1-5
CDR3nt: TGTGCCAGCAGCCAAGGCTTTACAGGGGGCTTTCAGCCCCAGCATTTT
CDR3aa: CASSQGFTGGFQPQHF

abundance: .
v_gene: TRBV29-1
d_gene: .
j_gene: TRBJ2-1
CDR3nt: TGCAGCGCAACAGGGATCAATGAGCAGTTCTTC
CDR3aa: CSATGINEQFF

abundance: .
v_gene: TRBV5-7
d_gene: .
j_gene: TRBJ2-7
CDR3nt: TGTGCCAGCAGCTTCCCTAGGGACTGGGAGCAGTACTTC
CDR3aa: CASSFPRDWEQYF

abundance: .
v_gene: TRBV7-2
d_gene: TRBD2
j_gene: TRBJ2-1
CDR3nt: TGTGCCAGCAGCTTATTGGCTAGCGGGAGGTCTGCGAACAATGAGCAGTTCTTC
CDR3aa: CASSLLASGRSANNEQFF

abundance: .
v_gene: TRBV10-3
d_gene: .
j_gene: TRBJ1-5
CDR3nt: TGTGCCTCCCAAGGGGCCCGCAATCAGCCCCAGCATTTT
CDR3aa: CASQGARNQPQHF

abundance: once
v_gene: TRBV7-9
d_gene: .
j_gene: TRBJ1-2
CDR3nt: TGTGCCAGCAGCCCACAGGCTACCTATGGCTACACCTTC
CDR3aa: CASSPQATYGYTF

abundance: .
v_gene: TRBV6-2/TRBV6-3
d_gene: TRBD2
j_gene: TRBJ2-2
CDR3nt: TGTGCCAGCACCCCGGCAGCGGGGGGCGCCGGGGAGCTGTTTTTT
CDR3aa: CASTPAAGGAGELFF

abundance: .
v_gene: TRBV11-2
d_gene: .
j_gene: TRBJ2-3
CDR3nt: TGTGCCAGCAGCTTGGGGACGCCTAGGGCAGATACGCAGTATTTT
CDR3aa: CASSLGTPRADTQYF

abundance: few
v_gene: TRBV5-6
d_gene: .
j_gene: TRBJ2-1
CDR3nt: TGTGCCAGCAGCTTGGTACAGACCAATGAGCAGTTCTTC
CDR3aa: CASSLVQTNEQFF

abundance: .
v_gene: TRBV3-1/TRBV3-2
d_gene: TRBD2
j_gene: TRBJ2-7
CDR3nt: TGTGCCAGCAGCTCCGGATCCGCGGGGGGGCTCCGGCAGTACTTC
CDR3aa: CASSSGSAGGLRQYF

abundance: .
v_gene: TRBV6-5
d_gene: .
j_gene: TRBJ1-5
CDR3nt: TGTGCCAGCAGTCGGACTGATAATCAGCCCCAGCATTTT
CDR3aa: CASSRTDNQPQHF

abundance: .
v_gene: TRBV19
d_gene: .
j_gene: TRBJ1-3
CDR3nt: TGTGCCAGTAGTGCCGGGACACTCGCAAACACCATATATTTT
CDR3aa: CASSAGTLANTIYF

abundance: .
v_gene: TRBV4-2
d_gene: .
j_gene: TRBJ1-2
CDR3nt: TGTGCCAGCAGCCAAGAAGAGGGCCGGTATGGCTACACCTTC
CDR3aa: CASSQEEGRYGYTF

abundance: .
v_gene: TRBV5-4
d_gene: .
j_gene: TRBJ1-5
CDR3nt: TGTGCCAGCAGCTTGGGACAGCAAAATCAGCCCCAGCATTTT
CDR3aa: CASSLGQQNQPQHF

abundance: .
v_gene: TRBV5-5
d_gene: TRBD1
j_gene: TRBJ2-5
CDR3nt: TGTGCCAGCAGTTTCTCCGGGACAGAAGAGACCCAGTACTTC
CDR3aa: CASSFSGTEETQYF

abundance: .
v_gene: TRBV7-9
d_gene: .
j_gene: TRBJ2-3
CDR3nt: TGTGCCAGCAGCGCGGGGCGGGTTACGCAGTATTTT
CDR3aa: CASSAGRVTQYF

abundance: .
v_gene: TRBV27
d_gene: .
j_gene: TRBJ2-7
CDR3nt: TGTGCCAGCAGCCCAGGGGGGCGGAGGGGCGAGCAGTACTTC
CDR3aa: CASSPGGRRGEQYF

abundance: .
v_gene: TRBV25-1
d_gene: .
j_gene: TRBJ1-1
CDR3nt: TGTGCCAGCAGCAGGGGAGGGACTGAAGCTTTCTTT
CDR3aa: CASSRGGTEAFF

abundance: .
v_gene: TRBV6-2/TRBV6-3
d_gene: TRBD2
j_gene: TRBJ2-7
CDR3nt: TGTGCCAGCAGTAACGGAGGACTAGGCTCTCGCGAGCAGTACTTC
CDR3aa: CASSNGGLGSREQYF

abundance: .
v_gene: TRBV6-5
d_gene: TRBD1
j_gene: TRBJ1-1
CDR3nt: TGTGCCAGCAGTTACTACAGGACAGGGGATAACCCTGAAGCTTTCTTT
CDR3aa: CASSYYRTGDNPEAFF

abundance: .
v_gene: TRBV6-5
d_gene: .
j_gene: TRBJ1-5
CDR3nt: TGTGCCAGCAGCCTCTTGACGGGAGTTCAGCCCCAGCATTTT
CDR3aa: CASSLLTGVQPQHF

abundance: .
v_gene: TRBV7-3
d_gene: TRBD1
j_gene: TRBJ1-1
CDR3nt: TGTGCCAGCAGCCTGACAGGGTCGAACACTGAAGCTTTCTTT
CDR3aa: CASSLTGSNTEAFF

abundance: .
v_gene: TRBV20-1
d_gene: .
j_gene: TRBJ2-1
CDR3nt: TGCAGACCTGTTGGGAGGAATGAGCAGTTCTTC
CDR3aa: CRPVGRNEQFF

abundance: .
v_gene: TRBV19
d_gene: TRBD1
j_gene: TRBJ1-5
CDR3nt: TGTGCCAGTAGTCTTGGACAGGGGCAGCCCCAGCATTTT
CDR3aa: CASSLGQGQPQHF

abundance: .
v_gene: TRBV4-2
d_gene: .
j_gene: TRBJ2-5
CDR3nt: TGTGCCAGCAGCCAAGCAGGGGGGCAAGAGACCCAGTACTTC
CDR3aa: CASSQAGGQETQYF

abundance: .
v_gene: TRBV7-9
d_gene: .
j_gene: TRBJ2-3
CDR3nt: TGTGCCAGCAGCTTATCAAGCGGCACAGATACGCAGTATTTT
CDR3aa: CASSLSSGTDTQYF

abundance: .
v_gene: TRBV6-5
d_gene: .
j_gene: TRBJ2-1
CDR3nt: TGTGCCAGCAGCGAGGACTATTACAATGAGCAGTTCTTC
CDR3aa: CASSEDYYNEQFF

abundance: .
v_gene: TRBV6-6
d_gene: .
j_gene: TRBJ1-1
CDR3nt: TGTGCCAGCAGTTCGGAGGGGAACACTGAAGCTTTCTTT
CDR3aa: CASSSEGNTEAFF

abundance: .
v_gene: TRBV7-9
d_gene: .
j_gene: TRBJ2-2
CDR3nt: TGTGCCAGCAGTTACCCCGGACAGCCCACCGGGGAGCTGTTTTTT
CDR3aa: CASSYPGQPTGELFF

abundance: .
v_gene: TRBV23-1
d_gene: .
j_gene: TRBJ2-5
CDR3nt: TGCGCCAGCAGTCATGGAGGGGTAGAGACCCAGTACTTC
CDR3aa: CASSHGGVETQYF

abundance: .
v_gene: TRBV11-3
d_gene: .
j_gene: TRBJ2-7
CDR3nt: TGTGCCAGCAGCTTAGTTGCTGAAACCCTAAACTACGAGCAGTACTTC
CDR3aa: CASSLVAETLNYEQYF

abundance: .
v_gene: TRBV7-8
d_gene: .
j_gene: TRBJ2-5
CDR3nt: TGTGCCAGCAGCTCAACTTCTTACCAAGAGACCCAGTACTTC
CDR3aa: CASSSTSYQETQYF

abundance: .
v_gene: TRBV28
d_gene: TRBD1
j_gene: TRBJ1-1
CDR3nt: TGTGCCAGCAGTACCATGACAGGGGGCAATGAAGCTTTCTTT
CDR3aa: CASSTMTGGNEAFF

abundance: .
v_gene: TRBV7-6
d_gene: TRBD2
j_gene: TRBJ2-7
CDR3nt: TGTGCCAGCAGCGAACTAAGGACTAGCGGGATCTACGAGCAGTACTTC
CDR3aa: CASSELRTSGIYEQYF

abundance: .
v_gene: TRBV7-3
d_gene: TRBD2
j_gene: TRBJ2-1
CDR3nt: TGTGCCAGCAGCCCCGAGATAGCGGGGGCCCGGTTAGAGCAGTTCTTC
CDR3aa: CASSPEIAGARLEQFF

abundance: .
v_gene: TRBV6-5
d_gene: .
j_gene: TRBJ1-2
CDR3nt: TGTGCCAGCAGTTTACAGGAGGGGTATGGCTACACCTTC
CDR3aa: CASSLQEGYGYTF

abundance: .
v_gene: TRBV18
d_gene: .
j_gene: TRBJ1-1
CDR3nt: TGTGCCAGCTCACCGGCAGGAATGAACACTGAAGCTTTCTTT
CDR3aa: CASSPAGMNTEAFF

abundance: .
v_gene: TRBV10-2
d_gene: .
j_gene: TRBJ1-5
CDR3nt: TGCGCCAGCAGAGTGGGGGGCACTAGCAATCAGCCCCAGCATTTT
CDR3aa: CASRVGGTSNQPQHF

abundance: .
v_gene: TRBV5-1
d_gene: TRBD2
j_gene: TRBJ2-3
CDR3nt: TGCGCCAGCAGCTTGGGCCAGCGGGATGCGCAGTATTTT
CDR3aa: CASSLGQRDAQYF

abundance: .
v_gene: TRBV18
d_gene: .
j_gene: TRBJ1-5
CDR3nt: TGTGCCAGCTCGCCAGGAGGTGGCGGCAATCAGCCCCAGCATTTT
CDR3aa: CASSPGGGGNQPQHF

abundance: .
v_gene: TRBV6-4
d_gene: TRBD2
j_gene: TRBJ2-1
CDR3nt: TGTGCCAGCAGTGACTCGGCTAGCGGGAGTGTAAATGAGCAGTTCTTC
CDR3aa: CASSDSASGSVNEQFF

abundance: .
v_gene: TRBV19
d_gene: TRBD1
j_gene: TRBJ1-2
CDR3nt: TGTGCCAGTAGGGGGACAGGGGCTAACTATGGCTACACCTTC
CDR3aa: CASRGTGANYGYTF

abundance: .
v_gene: TRBV5-5
d_gene: TRBD1
j_gene: TRBJ1-1
CDR3nt: TGTGCCAGCAGCTTGGGGCCGACAGGGGCGGGTACTGAAGCTTTCTTT
CDR3aa: CASSLGPTGAGTEAFF

abundance: .
v_gene: TRBV6-5
d_gene: TRBD1
j_gene: TRBJ1-1
CDR3nt: TGTGCCAGCATATTCGGACAGGGCACTGAAGCTTTCTTT
CDR3aa: CASIFGQGTEAFF

abundance: few
v_gene: TRBV28
d_gene: TRBD1
j_gene: TRBJ1-1
CDR3nt: TGTGCCAGCAGTTCCCCGACAGGGGGCCGGCCTGAAGCTTTCTTT
CDR3aa: CASSSPTGGRPEAFF

abundance: .
v_gene: TRBV19
d_gene: .
j_gene: TRBJ1-3
CDR3nt: TGTGCCAGTAGTATTGGCCCCTCTGGAAACACCATATATTTT
CDR3aa: CASSIGPSGNTIYF

abundance: .
v_gene: TRBV20-1
d_gene: .
j_gene: TRBJ2-1
CDR3nt: TGCAGTGCTGAGAGGGGAAATGAGCAGTTCTTC
CDR3aa: CSAERGNEQFF

abundance: few
v_gene: TRBV19
d_gene: .
j_gene: TRBJ1-1
CDR3nt: TGTGCCAGTAGGCCCGGGGACCGGATACCGTTGAGCACTGAAGCTTTCTTT
CDR3aa: CASRPGDRIPLSTEAFF

abundance: .
v_gene: TRBV11-2
d_gene: .
j_gene: TRBJ1-4
CDR3nt: TGTGCCAGCAGCTTAGAGGTTGGAAAACTGTTTTTT
CDR3aa: CASSLEVGKLFF

abundance: .
v_gene: TRBV6-2/TRBV6-3
d_gene: TRBD1
j_gene: TRBJ1-1
CDR3nt: TGTGCCAGCAGTTTCAGGGGGATTATGAACACTGAAGCTTTCTTT
CDR3aa: CASSFRGIMNTEAFF

abundance: .
v_gene: TRBV19
d_gene: TRBD1
j_gene: TRBJ1-5
CDR3nt: TGTGCCAGTAGTTCCACAGGGGATCAGCCCCAGCATTTT
CDR3aa: CASSSTGDQPQHF

abundance: .
v_gene: TRBV27
d_gene: .
j_gene: TRBJ1-1
CDR3nt: TGTGCCAGCAGTTTCCGACAGGACGCCTGGGAAGCTTTCTTT
CDR3aa: CASSFRQDAWEAFF

abundance: .
v_gene: TRBV3-1/TRBV3-2
d_gene: .
j_gene: TRBJ1-4
CDR3nt: TGTGCCAGCAGCCCATGGGGGAGCGAGAATGAAAAACTGTTTTTT
CDR3aa: CASSPWGSENEKLFF

abundance: .
v_gene: TRBV5-4
d_gene: TRBD2
j_gene: TRBJ2-3
CDR3nt: TGTGCCAGCAGCTCCCTCTGGGGGGCGGGGGGAGATACGCAGTATTTT
CDR3aa: CASSSLWGAGGDTQYF

abundance: .
v_gene: TRBV6-5
d_gene: .
j_gene: TRBJ1-4
CDR3nt: TGTGCCAGCAGTTATGGGGACTCTAATGAAAAACTGTTTTTT
CDR3aa: CASSYGDSNEKLFF